This T cell receptor beta chain derives from a study of vaccination effects on CD4 cells after COVID-19. Clones were read by immunoSEQ multiplex PCR, and TCRdb kept only the in-frame ones, dropping some. The sample holds around 25,000 clones, about 70% seen once. Per germline, CDR1 SSHAT and CDR2 FNYEAQ (reference sequence). This CDR3 is 17 amino acids long. Trimming removed 1 base from V and 5 bases from J, with 17 bases in between. Ahead of sequencing, the ViraFEST assay grew antigen-specific CD4+ T cells using viral peptide pools. With approximately 9 days of culture completed, CD4+ T cells were isolated. The vaccine recipients had no prior SARS-CoV-2 infection, with negative nucleocapsid antibodies. Details on this clone: Its antigen is as yet unknown.

The chain is built from TRBV7-7 and TRBJ2-2; D is possibly TRBD2 (6 bases). The clonotype comes from a human donor who received a COVID-19 vaccine. The sample was CD4+ T cells from PBMCs cultured with SARS-CoV-2 spike peptides, taken before COVID-19 vaccination. This CDR3 reads CASSLVSSVMGTGELFF. The CDR3 DNA follows: TGTGCCAGCAGCTTAGTTTCTAGCGTAATGGGAACCGGGGAGCTGTTTTTT.